The clone carrying this T cell receptor (beta chain) came up a few times. Looked up from germline, CDR1 is SNHLY and CDR2 is FYNNEI. Trimming took 8 bases from V and 4 from J, leaving 15 bases between them. CDR3 length: 14 residues. This specimen comes from a study of early T cells in non-severe SARS-CoV-2 infection. Study as a whole: Investigators sequenced bulk RNA drawn from unsorted whole blood, and chains remained unpaired.

The library protocol tagged individual cDNA molecules with unique molecular identifiers. A single record per CDR3 protein comes from TCRdb applying MiXCR to the 5' RACE reads. The table lists around 80,000 distinct CDR3 sequences, 9.5% to 15% of them singletons. Sequencing used whole blood. The source is an adult who was a healthcare worker with PCR-confirmed SARS-CoV-2 infection or an uninfected control (not recorded which). The chain has TRBV2 and TRBJ2-1, with TRBD2 as a possible D gene (5 bases). CDR3 sequence: CASSGSAAYNEQFF. CDR3 nucleotides: TGTGCCAGCTCCGGATCAGCGGCGTACAATGAGCAGTTCTTC.